The 5 T cell receptor beta chains listed next were all sequenced from one sample in a study of blood T cell repertoires in COVID-19. The data were produced by immunoSEQ multiplex PCR, yet TCRdb's version contains in-frame clones alone and is incomplete. The sample lists about 430,000 clones, about 88% occurring once. Sequenced: PBMCs or T cells enriched from blood (not recorded which). These receptors originate from a woman between 18 and 30 years old who had been exposed to COVID-19.

This clone was seen once. V is TRBV11-2 and J is TRBJ1-3; D is ambiguous. Germline V lookup: CDR1 SGHAT, CDR2 FQNNGV. V lost 1 base, J lost 4 bases, and 8 bases lay in between. The CDR3 sequence is 14 residues long. CDR3 DNA sequence: TGTGCCAGCAGCTTAGGGGCCTCCGGAAACACCATATATTTT. It translates to CASSLGASGNTIYF.

The genes are TRBV19 and TRBJ1-5, with D tentatively TRBD1 (5 bases). This CDR3 comprises 16 residues. Deletions cut 3 bases from V and 3 bases from J, with 15 bases between. CDR1 and CDR2 (germline): LNHDA, SQIVND (reference sequence). The CDR3 nucleotides read TGTGCCAGTAGTATTCGGACAAGTCTCTTCAATCAGCCCCAGCATTTT. Its protein product is CASSIRTSLFNQPQHF. The full variable domain, rest sourced from reference TRBV19 and TRBJ1-5, is DGGITQSPKYLFRKEGQNVTLSCEQNLNHDAMYWYRQDPGQGLRLIYYSQIVNDFQKGDIAEGYSVSREKKESFPLTVTSAQKNPTAFYLCASSIRTSLFNQPQHFGDGTRLSIL.

The V call is TRBV3-1 (or the pseudogene TRBV3-2), the J call TRBJ1-2, with 8 bases matching TRBD1. Germline assignment: CDR1 LGHDT and CDR2 YNNKEL (reference sequence). The CDR3 covers 13 residues. V trimming: 5 bases; J trimming: 3 bases; junction bases outside the gene matches: 2. CDR3 residues: CASSVDRDYGYTF. CDR3 sequence (DNA): TGTGCCAGCAGCGTGGACAGGGACTATGGCTACACCTTC.

The chain combines TRBV25-1 with TRBJ1-6, with D maybe TRBD1 (6 bases). V dropped 3 bases and J dropped 9 bases, with 15 bases sitting between them. The CDR3 runs to 15 residues. Germline V gene lookup returns CDR1 MGHDK and CDR2 SYGVNS. CDR3 nucleotides: TGTGCCAGCAGTGATCCCACAGGGTGGGGTTCACCCCTCCACTTT. It translates to CASSDPTGWGSPLHF.

This clone has only a few counts. V is TRBV6-4 and J is TRBJ2-1; 11 nucleotides align to TRBD2. Germline trimming cut 6 bases from V and 4 bases from J; bases unmatched to any gene: 8. The germline V gene encodes CDR1 MRHNA and CDR2 SNTAGT. The CDR3 sequence is 16 residues long. CDR3 bases: TGTGCCAGCAGCGCCCTACTAGCGGGGGATTACAATGAGCAGTTCTTC. Residues: CASSALLAGDYNEQFF.